This T cell receptor (beta chain) is drawn from a study of shared clonotypes between healthy human individuals. Study observations and caveats: Some clonotypes were shared by all four sorted-subset donors, while others were not shared. The non-shared ones had lower generation probabilities than the shared ones.

Profiled with immunoSEQ multiplex PCR; TCRdb holds only in-frame clones, not every one. The repertoire holds about 2.3 million clones, with approximately 95% as singletons. The CDR3 extends over 13 amino acids. Germline values: CDR1 SGHRS, CDR2 YFSETQ. The V end lost 4 bases, the J end lost 5 bases, and 12 bases lay between the germline ends. On this clone itself: Its antigen is not known.

The receptor was isolated from a man between 18 and 29 years old in good health. Some clones in this sample may be carry-over from other donors' samples. The sample was naive CD4+ T cells from PBMCs. The subset: CD45RA+ positively selected. The chain uses TRBV5-1 and TRBJ2-5; D is undetermined. This CDR3 reads CASSASGPETQYF. For the CDR3, the DNA is TGCGCCAGCAGCGCCTCGGGCCCCGAGACCCAGTACTTC.